This T cell receptor (beta chain) was observed in a study of blood T cell repertoires in COVID-19 (TCRdb year 2020). About the investigation overall: Samples covering the acute and convalescent phases of COVID-19 were provided by collaborators in the United States, Italy and Spain. The material from the prospective study consisted of cDNA or gDNA derived from T cells, B-cell-depleted T cells, or PBMCs. Subjects who had been exposed to COVID-19, were actively infected with it, or had recovered from it provided the deeply sampled blood TCRbeta repertoires that made up the dataset. A freely available public database, intended as a resource for researchers studying the immune response to SARS-CoV-2, is where the repertoires were released. The samples were drawn from the first 160 participants of the ongoing ImmuneRACE study and from about 1,200 subjects provided by 6 global collaborators. A de-identified subject ID, COVID-19 status, age in years and sex were almost always included in the sample metadata. Where available, HLA class I and class II types were taken from metadata supplied by the sample provider and were not determined by assay-based typing.

Comments on this clone: No antigen is known for it. Base-call qualities are not available, and no considerably larger clone is one nucleotide away.

Each collaborating institution followed its own protocols to collect whole blood in K2EDTA tubes. Collaborator samples were shipped for TCRbeta analysis as frozen whole blood, isolated PBMCs, or DNA extracted from either sample type. General study outcomes and caveats: The amount of clinical and demographic metadata varied by source and participant and was provided uncurated.

Inclusive of the bounding cysteine and phenylalanine, the CDR3 is 16 residues long. Only CDR3 DNA remains: 48 bases, in frame from the first base. After removal of 0 bases from V and 8 bases from J, the junction retains 15 bases not matched to a gene. The germline V gene gives CDR1 as SQVTM and CDR2 as ANQGSEA. TCRbeta CDR3 regions were amplified from genomic DNA using the immunoSEQ Assay, a bias-controlled multiplex PCR. The original methods were these. The number of nucleated cells in each sample was estimated from the amplification of reference gene primers within the assay. To quantify the absolute abundance of each unique TCRbeta CDR3 rearrangement, sequence reads were collapsed and filtered. Productive Simpson clonality was computed per sample as the square root of Simpson's diversity index over productive rearrangements. Drawn from immuneACCESS, this table holds only the in-frame rearrangements with V and J called that TCRdb kept. Clones are partly lost; checked studies trace under half to an unresolved V gene and leave the rest unexplained. D and trimming were read from the DNA, whereas the V and J calls and clone size are those reported in that table. The sample includes roughly 700,000 clones, with over 80% observed a single time. The top ten clonotypes cover approximately 0.3% of the sample.

This chain joins TRBV29-1 to TRBJ1-2; 7 junctional bases match TRBD1. The sample comprised peripheral blood. This clonotype was sampled from a young woman with acute or convalescent COVID-19. For the CDR3, the sequence is CSVEDSGTANPMGYTF. The bases read TGCAGCGTTGAAGATTCCGGGACAGCGAATCCTATGGGCTACACCTTC.